A single sample gave rise to the 17 T cell receptor beta chains below, sequenced in a study of CD4 and CD8 cells across lung adenocarcinoma regions (dated by TCRdb to 2016 to 2019). The protocol used for the library was PCR. Sequenced using a HiSeq X Ten. TCRdb applied fastp at Q25 and MiXCR to the public reads, then kept only in-frame beta chains. CDR3 protein sequences are deduplicated, and each keeps its most common genes and DNA. The sample yields some 22,000 distinct CDR3 sequences; 45% to 60% were counted once. The ten largest clones represent about a fifth of the sample. The sequenced material came from CD4+ T cells from the center of a lung tumor. The sample's cell subset or site label, in plain terms: tumor center region. All receptors derive from a male donor with lung adenocarcinoma. The CD4 and CD8 labels of this study may be unreliable.

In its sample, this clonotype ranks as medium-sized. The gene calls are TRBV6-1 and TRBJ2-1; D possibly corresponds to TRBD1 (6 bases). The tail of the sequence fits TRBJ2-7 better, so the J call may be wrong. The CDR3 runs to 16 residues. Germline values: CDR1 MNHNS, CDR2 SASEGT. CDR3 sequence (DNA): TGTGCCAGCAGTGAAACTAATTGGGACATCAACTACGAGCAGTACTTC. Translated: CASSETNWDINYEQYF.

J is TRBJ2-1 and V is TRBV6-1; 13 nucleotides match TRBD2. Germline CDR1 MNHNS, CDR2 SASEGT. This CDR3 is 21 amino acids long. V lost 3 bases, J lost 13 bases, and 27 bases stayed unmatched. The CDR3 region has the DNA TGTGCCAGCAGTGACCCGGGACTAGCGGGGATGGTGCGACAGTACCAAGAGACCCAGTTCTTC. As protein: CASSDPGLAGMVRQYQETQFF.

The rearrangement uses TRBV6-2 or TRBV6-3 and TRBJ2-1; 10 positions match TRBD2. There are 18 residues in the CDR3. Germline V gene sequence: CDR1 MNHEY, CDR2 SVGEGT. With V trimmed by 6 bases and J by 2 bases, 13 bases remained unmatched. CDR3 bases: TGTGCCAGCAGCCCTCAGCGGGAGGGCCGAGTAACCTACAATGAGCAGTTCTTC. This sequence encodes CASSPQREGRVTYNEQFF.

The rearrangement joins TRBV27 to TRBJ2-1, with D unclear. The germline V gene has CDR1 MNHEY and CDR2 SMNVEV (reference sequence). This CDR3 is 16 amino acids long. The V and J ends lost 1 base and 5 bases respectively, with 15 bases between them. CDR3 sequence (DNA): TGTGCCAGCAGTTTATGGTTCGCTAGTAGGGACAATGAGCAGTTCTTC. Its protein product is CASSLWFASRDNEQFF.

This clonotype has a handful of counts. This chain joins TRBV5-1 and TRBJ1-1, with 8 bases fitting TRBD1. V lost 4 bases to trimming and J lost 3 bases; unmatched junction nucleotides: 5. Germline CDR1 reads SGHRS; CDR2 reads YFSETQ. This CDR3 is 14 amino acids long. The CDR3 protein is CASSDGQGYTEAFF. In DNA form, the CDR3 reads TGCGCCAGCAGCGACGGACAGGGCTACACTGAAGCTTTCTTT.

CDR3 nucleotides: TGTGCCAGCAGCCCCGGCCTTACGGTGGACGGTGAGCAGTTCTTC. Encoded protein: CASSPGLTVDGEQFF. The V gene is TRBV9, the J gene TRBJ2-1; no reliable D call. Germline-derived CDR1 and CDR2 are SGDLS and YYNGEE. This CDR3 contains 15 residues. The V end lost 4 bases, the J end lost 9 bases, and 20 bases lay between the germline ends. Full variable domain (rest looked up from reference TRBV9 and TRBJ2-1): DSGVTQTPKHLITATGQRVTLRCSPRSGDLSVYWYQQSLDQGLQFLIQYYNGEERAKGNILERFSAQQFPDLHSELNLSSLELGDSALYFCASSPGLTVDGEQFFGPGTRLTVL.

This clonotype is judged medium-sized (0.01 to 0.1%). The V call is TRBV27, the J call TRBJ1-2; tentatively, D is TRBD1 (6 bases). From germline, CDR1 is MNHEY and CDR2 SMNVEV (reference sequence). There are 13 residues in the CDR3. The V and J ends lost 6 bases and 7 bases respectively, with 15 bases between them. The CDR3 DNA reads as TGTGCCAGCAGCGGAACAGGGTACCGTGGCTACACCTTC. This translates into CASSGTGYRGYTF.

Ten or more counts support this clonotype. V is TRBV27 and J is TRBJ2-7; TRBD2 is a possible D gene (7 bases). Germline assignment: CDR1 MNHEY and CDR2 SMNVEV (reference sequence). This CDR3 region has 14 residues. V lost 5 bases and J 7 bases, leaving 18 bases between the germline ends. CDR3 nucleotides: TGTGCCAGCAGTCACGGAGGCGGGGGCCGGGAGCAGTACTTC. Its protein is CASSHGGGGREQYF.

This clonotype was seen repeatedly, ten times or more. A clone one base away is much larger, so this may be a read error. The chain carries TRBV7-6 and TRBJ2-5; 12 nucleotides align to TRBD2. The V gene's germline CDR1 is SGHVS and CDR2 FNYEAQ. This CDR3 is built from 17 residues. The trim removed 1 base at V and 11 bases at J, leaving 14 bases unmatched. The chain's CDR3 is CASSLGVTSGSYNEQYF. The CDR3 DNA is TGTGCCAGCAGCTTAGGGGTGACTAGCGGGAGTTACAATGAGCAGTACTTC.

This clonotype was detected only once. The junction and the germline gene differ at one end; a read error may be behind it. The chain links TRBV11-2 to TRBJ2-3, with TRBD1 identical over 7 bases. The CDR3 is 16 residues long. CDR1 and CDR2 (germline): SGHAT, FQNNGV. The CDR3 region is CASRRRQGVRTNKQYF. CDR3 nucleotide sequence: TGTGCCAGCCGGCGCCGCCAGGGGGTGAGGACAAATAAGCAGTATTTC.

This clonotype has a single count. At one of its ends the junction is not consistent with the germline gene, which may arise from a read error. The gene calls are TRBV27 and TRBJ2-4; D tentatively fits TRBD1 or TRBD2 (5 bases each). The CDR3 extends over 14 amino acids. Germline lookup yields CDR1 MNHEY and CDR2 SMNVEV (reference sequence). The CDR3 spells CRSTGLGAKNTQYF. As DNA, the CDR3 is TGCCGCTCCACGGGGCTGGGAGCCAAAAACACTCAGTACTTT.

This clonotype has just a few counts. The chain couples TRBV6-5 to TRBJ1-2; D remains unclear. The CDR3 covers 16 residues. Trimming took off 0 bases at V and 5 bases at J, with 16 bases between the two ends. The V gene's germline CDR1 is MNHEY and CDR2 SVGAGI. DNA of the CDR3: TGTGCCAGCAGTTACTCGATATCGGCTTCTGGGTATGGCTACACCTTC. It encodes CASSYSISASGYGYTF.

This clonotype is labeled large. The V gene is TRBV6-5, the J gene TRBJ2-1, with 14 positions matching TRBD2. Germline V gene lookup returns CDR1 MNHEY and CDR2 SVGAGI. V lost 0 bases to trimming and J lost 9 bases; unmatched junction nucleotides: 4. The CDR3 extends over 16 amino acids. The chain's CDR3 is CASSYSGLAGEFEQFF. Here the CDR3 DNA reads TGTGCCAGCAGTTACTCGGGACTAGCGGGAGAGTTTGAGCAGTTCTTC.

This clonotype was detected a few times. This chain uses TRBV5-4 with TRBJ1-2; a weak D match, TRBD1 (5 bases). Germline lookup yields CDR1 SGHNT and CDR2 YYREEE (reference sequence). Trimming took 3 bases from V and 7 from J, leaving 13 bases between them. This CDR3 comprises 13 residues. CDR3 nucleotide sequence: TGTGCCAGCAGCTCCCAGGCGGGGGGTGGCTACACCTTC. Translating gives CASSSQAGGGYTF. Based on the CDR3 plus reference TRBV5-4 and TRBJ1-2, the full variable domain is ETGVTQSPTHLIKTRGQQVTLRCSSQSGHNTVSWYQQALGQGPQFIFQYYREEENGRGNFPPRFSGLQFPNYSSELNVNALELDDSALYLCASSSQAGGGYTFGSGTRLTVV.

The sample holds a few counts of this clonotype. The genes are TRBV6-5 and TRBJ1-1; D is ambiguous. V gave up 2 bases and J gave up 3 bases, with 7 bases separating them. Germline V gene data show CDR1 as MNHEY and CDR2 as SVGAGI. The CDR3 is 13 amino acids. CDR3 coding DNA: TGTGCCAGCAGTTACAGTACTTACACTGAAGCTTTCTTT. This encodes CASSYSTYTEAFF.

This chain joins TRBV9 and TRBJ2-5; TRBD2 agrees at 7 bases. The CDR3 runs to 15 residues. V was pared by 0 bases and J by 4 bases, with 6 bases of the junction left unmatched. Germline values: CDR1 SGDLS, CDR2 YYNGEE. The CDR3 loop is CASSVDVGGPETQYF. CDR3 in DNA: TGTGCCAGCAGCGTAGATGTGGGAGGGCCAGAGACCCAGTACTTC.

This clonotype has a count of ten or more. V usage is TRBV6-1 and J usage is TRBJ1-2; TRBD1 is a possible D gene (5 bases). Deletions cut 2 bases from V and 8 bases from J, with 27 bases between. Germline CDR1 reads MNHNS; CDR2 reads SASEGT. The CDR3 is made up of 18 amino acids. The CDR3 sequence is CASSEMGGRGRSTGGYTF. CDR3 nucleotide sequence: TGTGCCAGCAGTGAAATGGGGGGGAGGGGAAGGAGTACGGGCGGCTACACCTTC.